This entry lists 9 T cell receptor beta chains sequenced from one sample in a study of T cells of healthy individuals. MiXCR, run by TCRdb on the 5' RACE reads, gives a single entry per CDR3 protein. Here the sample spans over 95,000 distinct CDR3 sequences, approximately 18% being singletons. These receptors were collected from a human donor in good health.

V gene TRBV20-1 combines with J gene TRBJ1-5; possibly TRBD1 for D (5 bases). V lost 6 bases and J lost 9, with 18 bases in between. CDR3 length: 13 residues. Germline CDR1 and CDR2: DFQATT and SNEGSKA (reference sequence). The CDR3 DNA reads TGCAGTGCCAGGGTGGGGGACTTGGGGCCCCAGCATTTT. This gives the protein CSARVGDLGPQHF.

The gene calls are TRBV28 and TRBJ1-5; 8 positions agree with TRBD1. This CDR3 is built from 13 residues. Trimming cost V 5 bases and J 5 bases; bases outside gene matches: 2. Germline CDR1 is MDHEN and CDR2 is SYDVKM. The CDR3 is CASSGQGYQPQHF. As DNA, the CDR3 is TGTGCCAGCAGTGGACAGGGATATCAGCCCCAGCATTTT.

The rearrangement uses TRBV28 and TRBJ2-1; D is undetermined. Per germline, CDR1 MDHEN and CDR2 SYDVKM. The CDR3 totals 16 residues. The V and J ends lost 6 bases and 0 bases respectively, with 15 bases between them. The CDR3 coding sequence is TGTGCCAGCAGAACCCAGAGGCTAAGCTCCTACAATGAGCAGTTCTTC. It specifies CASRTQRLSSYNEQFF. The whole variable domain, filled in from reference TRBV28 and TRBJ2-1, reads DVKVTQSSRYLVKRTGEKVFLECVQDMDHENMFWYRQDPGLGLRLIYFSYDVKMKEKGDIPEGYSVSREKKERFSLILESASTNQTSMYLCASRTQRLSSYNEQFFGPGTRLTVL.

The chain has TRBV6-2 or TRBV6-3 and TRBJ2-3; TRBD1 matches 7 bases. CDR1 is MNHEY and CDR2 is SVGEGT in the germline V gene. V trimming: 6 bases; J trimming: 3 bases; junction bases outside the gene matches: 6. The CDR3 is made up of 14 amino acids. CDR3 nucleotides: TGTGCCAGCAGCAAGGGACAGCGAACAGATACGCAGTATTTT. Translation gives CASSKGQRTDTQYF.

The chain combines TRBV11-3 with TRBJ2-1; D possibly matches TRBD1 or TRBD2 (5 bases each). From germline, CDR1 is SGHNT and CDR2 YENEEA. The V gene lost 4 bases and the J gene lost 8 bases, with 15 bases spanning the gap. The CDR3 runs to 14 residues. CDR3 nucleotide sequence: TGTGCCAGCAGCTCAGGGACCCCCAGGGATGAGCAGTTCTTC. This translates into CASSSGTPRDEQFF.

Many counts were recorded for this clonotype. The rearrangement links TRBV12-3 or TRBV12-4 to TRBJ1-1; D is unclear. V lost 4 bases, J lost 1 base, and 10 bases lay in between. This CDR3 is built from 14 residues. The CDR3 is CASSSTARNTEAFF. CDR3 sequence (DNA): TGTGCCAGCAGTTCCACGGCCCGGAACACTGAAGCTTTCTTT.

This clonotype was detected only a few times. The gene calls are TRBV12-3 or TRBV12-4 and TRBJ1-1, with D uncertain. CDR3 length: 12 residues. Trimming shortened V by 1 base and J by 7 bases, and 7 bases separated the two germline ends. The CDR3 DNA sequence: TGTGCCAGCAGTTTAGACGCGGGTGAAGCTTTCTTT. Its protein product is CASSLDAGEAFF.

This clonotype has at least ten counts. This chain uses TRBV27 with TRBJ1-2; weak D call: TRBD1 (6 bases). Per the germline V gene, CDR1 is MNHEY and CDR2 is SMNVEV (reference sequence). Trimming took 7 bases from V and 1 from J, leaving 13 bases between them. The CDR3 is 14 amino acids. The DNA of the CDR3 is TGTGCCAGCACTTCAGGGGATCTTAACTATGGCTACACCTTC. This gives the protein CASTSGDLNYGYTF.

This clonotype was counted at least ten times. V gene TRBV5-6 combines with J gene TRBJ1-6, with a weak D call TRBD1 (6 bases). Trimming cost V 0 bases and J 9 bases, with 7 bases left between them. Germline-derived CDR1 and CDR2 are SGHDT and YYEEEE. The CDR3 spans 13 residues. As DNA, the CDR3 is TGTGCCAGCAGCTTGGTAGGGGGTTCACCCCTCCACTTT. This sequence encodes CASSLVGGSPLHF.